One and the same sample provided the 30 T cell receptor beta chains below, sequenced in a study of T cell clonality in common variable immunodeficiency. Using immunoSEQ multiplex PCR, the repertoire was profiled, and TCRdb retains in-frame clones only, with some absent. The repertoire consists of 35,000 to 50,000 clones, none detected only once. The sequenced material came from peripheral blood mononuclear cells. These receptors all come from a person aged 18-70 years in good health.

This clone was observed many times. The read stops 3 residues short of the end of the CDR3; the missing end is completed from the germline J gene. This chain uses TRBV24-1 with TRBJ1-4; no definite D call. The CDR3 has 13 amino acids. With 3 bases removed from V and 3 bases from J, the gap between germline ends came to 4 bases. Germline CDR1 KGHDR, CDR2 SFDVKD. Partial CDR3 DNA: TGTGCCACCAGTGATACGGCTAATGAAAAA. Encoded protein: CATSDTANEK. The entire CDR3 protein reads CATSDTANEKLFF.

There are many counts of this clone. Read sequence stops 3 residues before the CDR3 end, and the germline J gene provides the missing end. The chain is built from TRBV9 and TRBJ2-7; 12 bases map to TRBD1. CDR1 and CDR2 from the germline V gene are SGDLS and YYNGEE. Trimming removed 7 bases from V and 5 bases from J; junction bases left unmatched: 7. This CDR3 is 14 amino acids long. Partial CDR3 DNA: TGTGCCAGCTCGGGACAGGGGGCTGTAGACGAG. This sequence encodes CASSGQGAVDE. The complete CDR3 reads CASSGQGAVDEQYF.

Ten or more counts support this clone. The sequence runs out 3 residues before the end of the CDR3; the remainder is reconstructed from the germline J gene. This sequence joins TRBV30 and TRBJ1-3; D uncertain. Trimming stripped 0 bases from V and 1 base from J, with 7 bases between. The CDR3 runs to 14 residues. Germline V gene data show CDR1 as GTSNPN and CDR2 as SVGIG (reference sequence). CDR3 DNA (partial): TGTGCCTGGAGTGTGGTGGCATCTGGAAACACC. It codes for CAWSVVASGNT. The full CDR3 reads CAWSVVASGNTIYF.

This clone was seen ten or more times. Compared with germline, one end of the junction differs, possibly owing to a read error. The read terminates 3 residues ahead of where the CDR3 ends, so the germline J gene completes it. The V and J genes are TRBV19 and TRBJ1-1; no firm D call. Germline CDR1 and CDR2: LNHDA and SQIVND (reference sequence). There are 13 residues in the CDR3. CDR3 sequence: CASSLDPKGEAFF. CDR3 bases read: TGTGCCAGTAGTTTAGACCCTAAGGGTGAA.

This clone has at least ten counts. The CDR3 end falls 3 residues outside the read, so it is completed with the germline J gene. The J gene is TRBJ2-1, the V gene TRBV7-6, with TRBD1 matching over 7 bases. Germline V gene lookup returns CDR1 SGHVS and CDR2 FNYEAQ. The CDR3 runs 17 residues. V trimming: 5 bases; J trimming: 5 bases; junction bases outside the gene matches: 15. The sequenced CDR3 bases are TGTGCCAGCAGCAACATCTTCACAGGGGACAAAAACAATGAG. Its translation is CASSNIFTGDKNNE. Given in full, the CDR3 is CASSNIFTGDKNNEQFF. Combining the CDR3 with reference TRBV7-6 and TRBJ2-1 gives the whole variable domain GAGVSQSPRYKVTKRGQDVALRCDPISGHVSLYWYRQALGQGPEFLTYFNYEAQQDKSGLPNDRFSAERPEGSISTLTIQRTEQRDSAMYRCASSNIFTGDKNNEQFFGPGTRLTVL.

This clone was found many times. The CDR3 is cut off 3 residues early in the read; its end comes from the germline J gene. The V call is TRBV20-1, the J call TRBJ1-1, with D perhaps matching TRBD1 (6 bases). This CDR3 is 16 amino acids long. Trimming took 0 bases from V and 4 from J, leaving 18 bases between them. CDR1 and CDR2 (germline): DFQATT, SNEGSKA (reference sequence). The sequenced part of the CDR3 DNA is TGCAGTGCTAGAGATCTCAGGGGTCAGGGTGTCACTGAA. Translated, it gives CSARDLRGQGVTE. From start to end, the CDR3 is CSARDLRGQGVTEAFF.

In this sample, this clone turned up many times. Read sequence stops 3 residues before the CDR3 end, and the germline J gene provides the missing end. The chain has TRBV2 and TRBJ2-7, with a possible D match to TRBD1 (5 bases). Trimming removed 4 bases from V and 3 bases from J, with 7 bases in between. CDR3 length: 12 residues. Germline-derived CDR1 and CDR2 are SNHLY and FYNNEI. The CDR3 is CASSARDYEQYF. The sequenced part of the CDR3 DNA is TGTGCCAGCAGTGCCAGGGACTACGAG.

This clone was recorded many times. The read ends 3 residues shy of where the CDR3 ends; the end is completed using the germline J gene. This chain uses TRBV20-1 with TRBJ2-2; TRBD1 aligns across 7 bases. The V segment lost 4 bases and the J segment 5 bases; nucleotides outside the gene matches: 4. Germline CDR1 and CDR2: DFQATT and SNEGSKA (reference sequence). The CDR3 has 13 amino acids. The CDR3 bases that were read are TGCAGTGCTAAGACAGGGTGGACCGGGGAG. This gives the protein CSAKTGWTGE. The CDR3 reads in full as CSAKTGWTGELFF.

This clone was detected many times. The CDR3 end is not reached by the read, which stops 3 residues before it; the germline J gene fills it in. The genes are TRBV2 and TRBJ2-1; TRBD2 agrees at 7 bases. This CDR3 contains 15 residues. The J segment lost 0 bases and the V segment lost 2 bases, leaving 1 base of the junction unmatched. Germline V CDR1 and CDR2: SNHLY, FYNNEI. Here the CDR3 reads CASSERDYSYNEQFF. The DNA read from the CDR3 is TGTGCCAGCAGTGAAAGGGACTACTCCTACAATGAG.

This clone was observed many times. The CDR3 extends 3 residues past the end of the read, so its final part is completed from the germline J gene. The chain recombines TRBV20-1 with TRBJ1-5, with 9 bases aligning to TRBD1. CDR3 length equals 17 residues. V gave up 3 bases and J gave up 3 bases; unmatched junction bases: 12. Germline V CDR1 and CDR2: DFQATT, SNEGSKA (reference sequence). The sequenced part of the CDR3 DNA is TGCAGTGCTAGGACCCGGACAGGGGATGGGATCAATCAGCCC. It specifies CSARTRTGDGINQP. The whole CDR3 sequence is CSARTRTGDGINQPQHF.

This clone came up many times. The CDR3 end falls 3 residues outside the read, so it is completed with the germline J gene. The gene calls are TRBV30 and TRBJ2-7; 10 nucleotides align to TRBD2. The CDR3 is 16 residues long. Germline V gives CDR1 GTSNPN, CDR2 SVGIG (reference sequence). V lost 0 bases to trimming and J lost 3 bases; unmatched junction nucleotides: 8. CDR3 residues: CAWSVLGLAIDYEQYF. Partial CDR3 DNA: TGTGCCTGGAGTGTACTGGGACTAGCGATAGACTACGAG.

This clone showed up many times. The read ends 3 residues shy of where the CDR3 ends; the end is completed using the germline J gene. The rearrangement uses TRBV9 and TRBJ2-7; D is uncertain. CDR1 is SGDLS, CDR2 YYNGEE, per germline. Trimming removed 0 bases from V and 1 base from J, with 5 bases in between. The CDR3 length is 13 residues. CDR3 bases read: TGTGCCAGCAGCGTAGAAGGTTCCTACGAG. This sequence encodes CASSVEGSYE. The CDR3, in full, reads CASSVEGSYEQYF.

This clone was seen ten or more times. The CDR3 sequence is CASSLYTGTYNEQFF. The DNA read from the CDR3 is TGTGCCAGCAGTCTGTACACAGGGACCTACAATGAG. The chain links TRBV12-3 or TRBV12-4 to TRBJ2-1, with D possibly matching TRBD1 (6 bases). From the germline J gene comes the end of the CDR3, since the read stops 3 residues before it. The CDR3 extends over 15 amino acids. The germline V and J ends were trimmed by 5 bases and 2 bases, with 13 bases remaining between them.

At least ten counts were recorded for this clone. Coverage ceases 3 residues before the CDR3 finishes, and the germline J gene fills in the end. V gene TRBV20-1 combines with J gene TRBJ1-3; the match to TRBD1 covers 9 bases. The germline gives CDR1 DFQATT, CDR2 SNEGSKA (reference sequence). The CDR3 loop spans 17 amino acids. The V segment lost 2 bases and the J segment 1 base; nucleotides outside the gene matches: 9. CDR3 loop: CSARFPGTGSSGNTIYF. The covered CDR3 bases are TGCAGTGCTAGATTCCCCGGGACAGGGTCATCTGGAAACACC.

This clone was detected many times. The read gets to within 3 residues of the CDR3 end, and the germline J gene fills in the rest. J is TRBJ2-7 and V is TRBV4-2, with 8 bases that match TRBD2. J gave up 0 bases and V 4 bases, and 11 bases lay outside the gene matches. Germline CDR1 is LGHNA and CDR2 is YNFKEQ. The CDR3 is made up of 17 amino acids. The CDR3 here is CASSPSPLAGSSYEQYF. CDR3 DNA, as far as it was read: TGTGCCAGCAGCCCTTCGCCGCTAGCGGGCAGCTCCTACGAG.

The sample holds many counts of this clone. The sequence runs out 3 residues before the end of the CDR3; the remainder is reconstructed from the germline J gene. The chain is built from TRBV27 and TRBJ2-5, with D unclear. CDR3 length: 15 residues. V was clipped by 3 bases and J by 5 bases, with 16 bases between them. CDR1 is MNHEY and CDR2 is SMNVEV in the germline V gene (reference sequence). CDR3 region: CASSFSGSTAETQYF. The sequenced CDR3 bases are TGTGCCAGCAGTTTTAGTGGGTCCACAGCCGAGACC.

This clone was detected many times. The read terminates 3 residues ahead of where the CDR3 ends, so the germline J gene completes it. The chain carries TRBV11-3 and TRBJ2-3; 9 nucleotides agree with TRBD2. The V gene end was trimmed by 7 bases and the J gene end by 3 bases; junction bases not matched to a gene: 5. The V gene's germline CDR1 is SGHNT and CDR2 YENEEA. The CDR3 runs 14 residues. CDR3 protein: CASTVAGATDTQYF. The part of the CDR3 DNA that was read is TGTGCCAGCACCGTAGCGGGGGCGACAGATACG.

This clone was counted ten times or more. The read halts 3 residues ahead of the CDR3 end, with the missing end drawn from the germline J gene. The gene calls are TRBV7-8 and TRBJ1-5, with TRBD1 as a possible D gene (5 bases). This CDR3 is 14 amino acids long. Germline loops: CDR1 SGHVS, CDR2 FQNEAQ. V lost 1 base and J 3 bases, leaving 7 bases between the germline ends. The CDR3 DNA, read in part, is TGTGCCAGCAGCTTAGAAGGGGTCAATCAGCCC. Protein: CASSLEGVNQP. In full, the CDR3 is CASSLEGVNQPQHF. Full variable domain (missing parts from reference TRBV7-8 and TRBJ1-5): GAGVSQSPRYKVAKRGQDVALRCDPISGHVSLFWYQQALGQGPEFLTYFQNEAQLDKSGLPSDRFFAERPEGSVSTLKIQRTQQEDSAVYLCASSLEGVNQPQHFGDGTRLSIL.

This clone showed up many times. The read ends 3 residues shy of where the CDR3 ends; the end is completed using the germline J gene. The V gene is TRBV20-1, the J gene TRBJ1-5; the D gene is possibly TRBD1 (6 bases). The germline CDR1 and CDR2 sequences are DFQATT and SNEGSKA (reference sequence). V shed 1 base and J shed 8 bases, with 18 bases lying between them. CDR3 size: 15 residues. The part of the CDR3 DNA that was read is TGCAGTGCTAGAGTGGCTGGAATGGACAGTGAGCCC. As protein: CSARVAGMDSEP. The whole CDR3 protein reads CSARVAGMDSEPQHF.

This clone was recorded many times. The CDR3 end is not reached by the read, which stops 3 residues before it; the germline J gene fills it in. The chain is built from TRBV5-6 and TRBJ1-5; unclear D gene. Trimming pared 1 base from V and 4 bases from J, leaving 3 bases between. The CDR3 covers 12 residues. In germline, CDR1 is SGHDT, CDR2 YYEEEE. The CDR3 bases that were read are TGTGCCAGCAGCTTGATAAATCAGCCC. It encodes CASSLINQP. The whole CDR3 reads CASSLINQPQHF.

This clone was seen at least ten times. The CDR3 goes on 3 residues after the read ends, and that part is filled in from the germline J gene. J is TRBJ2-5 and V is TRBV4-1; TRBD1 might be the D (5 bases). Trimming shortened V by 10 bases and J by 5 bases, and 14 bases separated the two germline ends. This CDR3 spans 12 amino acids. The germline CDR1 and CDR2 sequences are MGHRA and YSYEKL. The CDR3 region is CATQGLSETQYF. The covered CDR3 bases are TGCGCCACTCAGGGTCTCTCGGAGACC.

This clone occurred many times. This chain's CDR3 is CASSGIAGGRTDTQYF. The sequenced part of the CDR3 DNA is TGTGCCAGCAGTGGAATAGCGGGGGGCCGCACAGATACG. The chain combines TRBV6-1 with TRBJ2-3; 10 bases are shared with TRBD2. From the germline J gene comes the end of the CDR3, since the read stops 3 residues before it. The CDR3 is 16 amino acids. V lost 4 bases, J lost 1 base, and 5 bases stayed unmatched. CDR1 is MNHNS, CDR2 SASEGT, per germline.

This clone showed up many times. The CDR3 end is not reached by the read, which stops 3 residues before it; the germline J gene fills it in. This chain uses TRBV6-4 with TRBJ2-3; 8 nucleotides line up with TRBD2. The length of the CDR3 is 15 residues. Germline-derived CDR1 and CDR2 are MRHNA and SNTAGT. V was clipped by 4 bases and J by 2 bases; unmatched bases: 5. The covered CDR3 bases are TGTGCCAGCAGTGCCGGGGGACTAGACACAGATACG. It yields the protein CASSAGGLDTDT. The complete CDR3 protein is CASSAGGLDTDTQYF.

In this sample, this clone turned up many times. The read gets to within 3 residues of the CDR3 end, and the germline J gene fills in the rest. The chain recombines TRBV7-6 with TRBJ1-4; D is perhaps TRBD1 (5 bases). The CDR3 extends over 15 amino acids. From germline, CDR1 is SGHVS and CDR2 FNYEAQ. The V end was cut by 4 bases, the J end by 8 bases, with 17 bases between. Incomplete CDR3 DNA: TGTGCCAGCAGCTCCTCACAGGAAGAAAGGGAAAAA. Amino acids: CASSSSQEEREK. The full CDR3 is CASSSSQEEREKLFF.

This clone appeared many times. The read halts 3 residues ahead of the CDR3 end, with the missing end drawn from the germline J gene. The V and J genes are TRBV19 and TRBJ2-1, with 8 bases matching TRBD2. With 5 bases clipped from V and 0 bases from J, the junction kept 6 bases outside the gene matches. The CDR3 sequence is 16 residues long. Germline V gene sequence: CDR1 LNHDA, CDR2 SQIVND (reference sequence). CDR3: CASSSTSGYSYNEQFF. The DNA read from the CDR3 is TGTGCCAGTAGTTCCACTAGCGGTTACTCCTACAATGAG.

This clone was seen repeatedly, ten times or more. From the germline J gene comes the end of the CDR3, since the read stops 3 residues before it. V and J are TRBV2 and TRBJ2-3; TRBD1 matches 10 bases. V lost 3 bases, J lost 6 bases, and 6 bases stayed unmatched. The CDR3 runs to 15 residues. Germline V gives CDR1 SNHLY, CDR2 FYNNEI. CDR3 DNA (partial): TGTGCCAGCAGTGATGGACAGGGGGGTGGGGATACG. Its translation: CASSDGQGGGDT. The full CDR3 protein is CASSDGQGGGDTQYF.

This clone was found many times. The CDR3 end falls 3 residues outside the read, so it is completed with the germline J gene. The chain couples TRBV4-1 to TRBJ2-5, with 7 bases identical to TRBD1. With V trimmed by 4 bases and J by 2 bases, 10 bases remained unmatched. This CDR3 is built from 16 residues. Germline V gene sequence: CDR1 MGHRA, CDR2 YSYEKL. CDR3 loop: CASSPYADRAQETQYF. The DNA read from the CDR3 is TGCGCCAGCAGCCCCTACGCAGACAGGGCGCAAGAGACC.

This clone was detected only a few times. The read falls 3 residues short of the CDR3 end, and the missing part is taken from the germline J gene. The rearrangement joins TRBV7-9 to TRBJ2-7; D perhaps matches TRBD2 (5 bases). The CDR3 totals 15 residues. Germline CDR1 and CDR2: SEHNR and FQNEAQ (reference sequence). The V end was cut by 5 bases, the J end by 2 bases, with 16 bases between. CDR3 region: CASSPFEGLTYEQYF. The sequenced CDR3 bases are TGTGCCAGCAGCCCCTTCGAGGGCCTTACCTACGAG.

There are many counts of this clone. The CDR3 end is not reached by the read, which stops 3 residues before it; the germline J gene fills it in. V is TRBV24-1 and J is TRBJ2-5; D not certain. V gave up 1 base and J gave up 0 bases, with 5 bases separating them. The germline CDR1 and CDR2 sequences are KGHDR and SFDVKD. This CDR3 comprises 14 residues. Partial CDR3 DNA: TGTGCCACCAGTGATTTACAGAACCAAGAGACC. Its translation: CATSDLQNQET. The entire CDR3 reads CATSDLQNQETQYF.

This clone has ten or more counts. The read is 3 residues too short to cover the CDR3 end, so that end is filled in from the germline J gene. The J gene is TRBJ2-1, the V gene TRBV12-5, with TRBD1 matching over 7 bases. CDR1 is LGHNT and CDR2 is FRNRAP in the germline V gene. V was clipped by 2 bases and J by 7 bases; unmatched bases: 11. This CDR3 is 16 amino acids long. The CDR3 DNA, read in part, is TGTGCTAGTGGTTTGCAGCCCGGGACAGCCAAGAATGAG. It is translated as CASGLQPGTAKNE. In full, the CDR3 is CASGLQPGTAKNEQFF. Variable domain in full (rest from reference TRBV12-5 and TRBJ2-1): DARVTQTPRHKVTEMGQEVTMRCQPILGHNTVFWYRQTMMQGLELLAYFRNRAPLDDSGMPKDRFSAEMPDATLATLKIQPSEPRDSAVYFCASGLQPGTAKNEQFFGPGTRLTVL.